The text below deals with one T cell receptor (beta chain). The target of this receptor is not known. No much larger clone exists at a distance of one base, and base qualities are not known. This sample stems from a study of identical twins' blood T cells (dated by TCRdb to 2012 to 2015). A note on the overall study: Around 50 million Illumina reads were obtained across around twelve libraries, of which six were alpha-chain libraries and six were beta-chain libraries. To assess how genetics influences repertoire formation, the study used next-generation sequencing to compare the TCR alpha and beta chain repertoires of three pairs of monozygous twins. Overall study results and their limits: The number of shared CDR3 clonotypes between two donors was mainly determined by the product of their cloneset sizes, and twins did not clearly deviate from this trend. V gene usage was reported to be markedly more similar within twin pairs than between unrelated donors, even among non-selected out-of-frame TCRbeta clonotypes. Independent studies were stated to be required to validate the proposed role of the TCRalpha J segment in MHC recognition during thymic selection. Because the twins were raised together, environmental influences could not be ruled out as an explanation for the similarity between twins. Among the most abundant TCRbeta clonotypes, more CDR3 sequences were shared by each donor with her twin than with unrelated donors.

The CDR3, cysteine through phenylalanine, is 13 amino acids long. Here the CDR3 DNA is all that survives: 39 bases in frame from base 1. According to the germline V gene (reference sequence), CDR1 reads DFQATT and CDR2 reads SNEGSKA. At the junction V is shortened by 8 bases and J by 2 bases; bases outside the gene matches: 3. Libraries were prepared through 5' RACE. This sample was sequenced with an Illumina Genome Analyzer IIx. RNA-based TCR cDNA libraries were prepared by a previously described protocol with several modifications. To prevent cross-contamination, sample-specific barcodes were added to both ends of each TCR cDNA library during cDNA synthesis and amplification. As for the original processing: Between about 85,000 and nearly 550,000 clonotypes were identified per individual, with about 2.2 to 4 million CDR3-containing reads per library. Reads with improper barcode index combinations were discarded, and clonesets were then built for each library with the MiTCR software. While assembling CDR3 clonotypes, MiTCR filtered or rescued low-quality reads and corrected PCR and sequencing errors. Artificial out-of-frame clonotypes were removed by being mapped to in-frame sequences, with one indel in the CDR3 allowed. Similarity of V and J gene usage between donors was measured as Jensen-Shannon divergence divided by mean entropy. The raw public data were reprocessed by TCRdb itself: fastp quality trimming at Q25, MiXCR clonotype calling, in-frame beta chains only. Every distinct CDR3 protein forms one entry, paired with its most common genes and DNA. These V and J calls derive from TCRdb rather than the authors' analysis. For this sample there are 350,000 to 400,000 distinct CDR3 sequences; around 30% appear just once. The ten largest clones represent 6% to 7% of the sample.

Donors were six healthy women forming three monozygous twin pairs. All three twin pairs had been reared together and were thought likely to have met the same infectious agents and vaccines. RNA was isolated from peripheral blood mononuclear cells and used to prepare TCR cDNA libraries. The clonotype comes from a woman aged 18 to 49 in good health. The source material was PBMCs. The chain couples TRBV20-1 to TRBJ2-3; TRBD2 lines up with 11 middle nucleotides. The CDR3 reads as follows: CSLAGGHTDTQYF. In nucleotide form, the sequence is TGCAGTCTAGCGGGGGGTCACACAGATACGCAGTATTTT.